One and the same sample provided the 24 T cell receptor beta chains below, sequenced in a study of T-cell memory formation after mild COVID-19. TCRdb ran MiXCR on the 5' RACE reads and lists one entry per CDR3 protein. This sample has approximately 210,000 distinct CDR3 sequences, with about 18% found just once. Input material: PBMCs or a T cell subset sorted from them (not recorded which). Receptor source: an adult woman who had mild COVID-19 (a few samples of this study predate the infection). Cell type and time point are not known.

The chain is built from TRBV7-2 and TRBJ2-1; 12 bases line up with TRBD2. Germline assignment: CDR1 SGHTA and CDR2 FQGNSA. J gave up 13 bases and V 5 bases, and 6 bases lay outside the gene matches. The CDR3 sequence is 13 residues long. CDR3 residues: CASSPRTSGTQFF. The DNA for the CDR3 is TGTGCCAGCAGCCCTCGGACTAGCGGGACTCAGTTCTTC.

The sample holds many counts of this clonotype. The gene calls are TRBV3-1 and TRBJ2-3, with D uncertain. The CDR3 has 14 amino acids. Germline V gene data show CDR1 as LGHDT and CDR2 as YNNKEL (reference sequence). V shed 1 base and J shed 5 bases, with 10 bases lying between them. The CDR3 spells CASSQALSGDTQYF. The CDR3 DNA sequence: TGTGCCAGCAGCCAAGCTCTATCCGGAGATACGCAGTATTTT.

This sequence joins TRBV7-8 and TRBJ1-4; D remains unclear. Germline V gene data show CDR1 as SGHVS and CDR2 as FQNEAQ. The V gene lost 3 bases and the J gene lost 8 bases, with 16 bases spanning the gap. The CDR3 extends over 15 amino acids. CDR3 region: CASSFSHRSPEKLFF. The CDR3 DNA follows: TGTGCCAGCAGCTTTAGTCACAGATCACCCGAAAAACTGTTTTTT.

As DNA, the CDR3 is TGTGCCAGCAGTATGGACCCCCGGGAACAACTGTTTTTT. The encoded protein is CASSMDPREQLFF. The rearrangement joins TRBV6-2 or TRBV6-3 to TRBJ1-4; D is uncertain. With 5 bases removed from V and 12 bases from J, the gap between germline ends came to 16 bases. CDR3 length: 13 residues. CDR1 and CDR2 (germline): MNHEY, SVGEGT.

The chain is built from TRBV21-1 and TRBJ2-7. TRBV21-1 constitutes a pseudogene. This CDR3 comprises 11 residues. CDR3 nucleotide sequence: TGTGCCAGCAGCAAAAGGCCAGGAAAGTACTTC. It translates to CASSKRPGKYF.

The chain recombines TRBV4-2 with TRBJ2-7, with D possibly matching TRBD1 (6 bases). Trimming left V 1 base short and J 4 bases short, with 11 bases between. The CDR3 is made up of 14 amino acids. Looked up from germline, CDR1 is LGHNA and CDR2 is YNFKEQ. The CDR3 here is CASSQALDRYEQYF. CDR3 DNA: TGTGCCAGCAGCCAAGCGTTGGACAGATACGAGCAGTACTTC.

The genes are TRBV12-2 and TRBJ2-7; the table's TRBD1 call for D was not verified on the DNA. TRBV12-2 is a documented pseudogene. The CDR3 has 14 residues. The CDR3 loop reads CASRRNAGVGEQYF. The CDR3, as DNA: TGTGCAAGTCGCCGTAATGCAGGGGTCGGTGAGCAGTACTTC.

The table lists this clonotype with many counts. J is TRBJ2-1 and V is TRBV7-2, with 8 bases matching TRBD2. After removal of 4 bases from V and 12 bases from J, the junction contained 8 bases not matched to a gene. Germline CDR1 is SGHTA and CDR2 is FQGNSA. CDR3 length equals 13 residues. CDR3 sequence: CASSSPSGGSQFF. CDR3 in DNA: TGTGCCAGCAGCTCGCCAAGCGGGGGATCGCAGTTCTTC.

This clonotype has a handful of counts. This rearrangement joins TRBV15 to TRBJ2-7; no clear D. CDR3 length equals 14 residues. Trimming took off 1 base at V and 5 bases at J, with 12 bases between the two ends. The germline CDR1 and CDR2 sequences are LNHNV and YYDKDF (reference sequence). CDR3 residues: CATSRGFTADEQYF. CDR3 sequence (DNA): TGTGCCACCAGCAGAGGGTTCACGGCCGACGAGCAGTACTTC.

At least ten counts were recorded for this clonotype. The CDR3 DNA follows: TGTGCCAGCAGCGTAGCGGGAACGAACACTGAAGCTTTCTTT. This gives the protein CASSVAGTNTEAFF. The V call is TRBV9, the J call TRBJ1-1; D unresolved. Trimming removed 0 bases at V and 1 base at J, with 7 bases between. There are 14 residues in the CDR3. CDR1 is SGDLS, CDR2 YYNGEE, per germline.

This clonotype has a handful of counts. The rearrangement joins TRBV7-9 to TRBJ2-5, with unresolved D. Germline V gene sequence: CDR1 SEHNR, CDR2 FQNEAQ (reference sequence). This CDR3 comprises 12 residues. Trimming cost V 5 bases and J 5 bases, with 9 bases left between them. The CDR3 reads CASSRPGETQYF. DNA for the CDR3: TGTGCCAGCAGCCGGCCCGGGGAGACCCAGTACTTC.

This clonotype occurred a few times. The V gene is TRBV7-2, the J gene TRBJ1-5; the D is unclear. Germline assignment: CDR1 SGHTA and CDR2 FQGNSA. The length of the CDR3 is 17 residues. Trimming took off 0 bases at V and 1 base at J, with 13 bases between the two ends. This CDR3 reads CASSLAFVGTSNQPQHF. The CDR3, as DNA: TGTGCCAGCAGCTTAGCGTTTGTGGGCACGAGCAATCAGCCCCAGCATTTT.

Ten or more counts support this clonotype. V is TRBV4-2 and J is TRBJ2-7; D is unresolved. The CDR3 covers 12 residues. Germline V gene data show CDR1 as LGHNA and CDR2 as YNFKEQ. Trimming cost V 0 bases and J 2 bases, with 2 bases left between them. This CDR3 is CASSQDAYEQYF. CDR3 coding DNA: TGTGCCAGCAGCCAAGACGCCTACGAGCAGTACTTC.

CDR3 amino acids: CAISESTGMNEQFF. The DNA for the CDR3 is TGTGCCATCAGTGAGTCGACAGGGATGAATGAGCAGTTCTTC. The chain recombines TRBV10-3 with TRBJ2-1; 7 bases fit TRBD1. The length of the CDR3 is 14 residues. Per germline, CDR1 ENHRY and CDR2 SYGVKD. V shed 0 bases and J 7 bases; nucleotides not matched to a gene: 3.

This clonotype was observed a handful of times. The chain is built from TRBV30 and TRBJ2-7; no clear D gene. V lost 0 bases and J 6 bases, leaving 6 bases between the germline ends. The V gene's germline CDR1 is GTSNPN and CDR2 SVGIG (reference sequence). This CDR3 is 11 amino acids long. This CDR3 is CAWSVYFEQYF. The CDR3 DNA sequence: TGTGCCTGGAGTGTATACTTCGAGCAGTACTTC.

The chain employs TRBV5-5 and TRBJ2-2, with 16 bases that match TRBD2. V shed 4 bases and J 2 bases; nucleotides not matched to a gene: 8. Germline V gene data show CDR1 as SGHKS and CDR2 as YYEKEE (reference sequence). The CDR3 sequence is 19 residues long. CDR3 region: CASSEGTSGRALNTGELFF. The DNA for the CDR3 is TGTGCCAGCAGCGAGGGGACTAGCGGGAGGGCCCTCAACACCGGGGAGCTGTTTTTT.

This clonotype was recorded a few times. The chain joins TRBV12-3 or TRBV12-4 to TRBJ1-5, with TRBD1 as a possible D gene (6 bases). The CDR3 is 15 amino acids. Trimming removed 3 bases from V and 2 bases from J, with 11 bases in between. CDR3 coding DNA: TGTGCCAGCAGTTTTTTCGGGGGGCGCAATCAGCCCCAGCATTTT. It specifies CASSFFGGRNQPQHF.

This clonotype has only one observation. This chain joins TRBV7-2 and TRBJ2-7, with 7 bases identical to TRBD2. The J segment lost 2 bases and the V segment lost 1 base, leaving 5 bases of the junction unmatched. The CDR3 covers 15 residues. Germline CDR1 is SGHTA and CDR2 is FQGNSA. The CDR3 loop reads CASSLVAGETYEQYF. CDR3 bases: TGTGCCAGCAGCTTAGTGGCGGGGGAGACCTACGAGCAGTACTTC.

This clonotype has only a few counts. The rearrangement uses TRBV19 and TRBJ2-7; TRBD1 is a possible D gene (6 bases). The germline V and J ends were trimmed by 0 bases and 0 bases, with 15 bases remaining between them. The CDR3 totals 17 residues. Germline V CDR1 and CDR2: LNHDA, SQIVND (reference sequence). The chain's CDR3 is CASSIDHRTASSYEQYF. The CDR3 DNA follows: TGTGCCAGTAGTATAGATCACCGGACAGCGAGCTCCTACGAGCAGTACTTC. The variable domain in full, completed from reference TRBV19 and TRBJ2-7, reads DGGITQSPKYLFRKEGQNVTLSCEQNLNHDAMYWYRQDPGQGLRLIYYSQIVNDFQKGDIAEGYSVSREKKESFPLTVTSAQKNPTAFYLCASSIDHRTASSYEQYFGPGTRLTVT.

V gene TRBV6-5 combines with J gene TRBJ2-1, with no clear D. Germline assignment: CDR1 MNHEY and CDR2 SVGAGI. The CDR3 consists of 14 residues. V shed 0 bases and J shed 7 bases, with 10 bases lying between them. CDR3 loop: CASSYSILGNEQFF. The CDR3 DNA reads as TGTGCCAGCAGTTACTCAATTTTGGGGAATGAGCAGTTCTTC.

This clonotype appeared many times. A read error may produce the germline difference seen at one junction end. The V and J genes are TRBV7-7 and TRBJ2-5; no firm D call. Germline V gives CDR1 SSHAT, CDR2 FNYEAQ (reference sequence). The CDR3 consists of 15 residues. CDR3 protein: CASSSFGRDSETQYF. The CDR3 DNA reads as TGTGCTAGCAGCTCTTTCGGCCGTGATTCGGAGACCCAGTACTTC.

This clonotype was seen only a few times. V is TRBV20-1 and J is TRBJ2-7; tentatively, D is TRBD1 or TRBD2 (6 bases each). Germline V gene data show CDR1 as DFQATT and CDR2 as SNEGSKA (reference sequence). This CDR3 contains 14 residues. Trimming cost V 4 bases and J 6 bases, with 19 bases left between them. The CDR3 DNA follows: TGCAGTGCTATCCCGGGGGCTAACTCTGGCGAGCAGTACTTC. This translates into CSAIPGANSGEQYF.

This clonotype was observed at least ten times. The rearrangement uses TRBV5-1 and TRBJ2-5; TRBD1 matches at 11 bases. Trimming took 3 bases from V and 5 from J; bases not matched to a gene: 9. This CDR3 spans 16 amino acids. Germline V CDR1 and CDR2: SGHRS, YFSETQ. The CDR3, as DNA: TGCGCCAGCAGCTCCCGGACAGGGGGCAAGCGGGAGACCCAGTACTTC. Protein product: CASSSRTGGKRETQYF.

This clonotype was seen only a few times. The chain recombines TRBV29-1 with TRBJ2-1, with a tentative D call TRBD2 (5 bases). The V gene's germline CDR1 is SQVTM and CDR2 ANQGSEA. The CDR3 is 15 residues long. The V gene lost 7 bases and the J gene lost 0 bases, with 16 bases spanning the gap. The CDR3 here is CSASQRHYSYNEQFF. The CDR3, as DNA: TGCAGCGCTTCCCAGCGGCATTACTCCTACAATGAGCAGTTCTTC.